Below, 22 T cell receptor beta chains from the same sample are listed, as sequenced in a study of cytomegalovirus exposure and HLA in healthy donors. Primers for the PCR totalled 60 Vbeta and 13 Jbeta. Repertoires were generated with immunoSEQ multiplex PCR, while TCRdb's copy carries only in-frame clones and drops some. The sample contains more than 95,000 clones, approximately 79% of which appear only once. Sequenced input: PBMCs. All receptors come from a man aged 50 to 59 in good health and CMV-seropositive.

This clone appeared a single time. Other DNA sequences in the same sample also yield this CDR3. The rearrangement joins TRBV5-1 to TRBJ2-3; D uncertain. The CDR3 is 13 residues long. The V and J ends lost 3 bases and 1 base respectively, with 6 bases between them. Germline CDR1 is SGHRS and CDR2 is YFSETQ. CDR3: CASSSTGTDTQYF. In DNA form, the CDR3 reads TGCGCCAGCAGCTCCACAGGCACAGATACGCAGTATTTT.

The table lists this clone with a count of one. V is TRBV20-1 and J is TRBJ2-7; unclear D gene. Trimming removed 7 bases from V and 6 bases from J, with 10 bases in between. CDR3 length: 10 residues. The V gene's germline CDR1 is DFQATT and CDR2 SNEGSKA (reference sequence). The CDR3 spells CSVVRVEQYF. The CDR3 region has the DNA TGCAGTGTTGTCCGGGTCGAGCAGTACTTC.

This clone was recorded a few times. The V and J genes are TRBV6-5 and TRBJ2-7; 8 bases map to TRBD1. The J segment lost 2 bases and the V segment lost 0 bases, leaving 0 bases of the junction unmatched. The CDR3 spans 14 residues. Germline CDR1 and CDR2: MNHEY and SVGAGI. The CDR3 nucleotides read TGTGCCAGCAGTTACTCGACAGGGGCCTACGAGCAGTACTTC. As protein: CASSYSTGAYEQYF.

The chain uses TRBV5-1 and TRBJ2-2; TRBD2 agrees at 14 bases. V gave up 4 bases and J gave up 8 bases; unmatched junction bases: 7. This CDR3 region has 16 residues. Germline loops: CDR1 SGHRS, CDR2 YFSETQ. The CDR3 loop reads CASSLGLAGAQGELFF. In nucleotides, the CDR3 is TGCGCCAGCAGCCTGGGACTAGCGGGGGCCCAGGGGGAGCTGTTTTTT.

The J gene is TRBJ2-5, the V gene TRBV5-1; 7 bases line up with TRBD1. The CDR3 has 15 residues. CDR1 SGHRS and CDR2 YFSETQ come from the germline V gene. J gave up 5 bases and V 4 bases, and 11 bases lay outside the gene matches. The CDR3 sequence: CASSRLTGSGETQYF. The CDR3 DNA sequence: TGCGCCAGCAGCCGCTTGACAGGGTCGGGGGAGACCCAGTACTTC.

This rearrangement joins TRBV19 to TRBJ2-7; the D gene is possibly TRBD2 (6 bases). CDR3 size: 15 residues. Germline lookup yields CDR1 LNHDA and CDR2 SQIVND (reference sequence). Trimming left V 2 bases short and J 4 bases short, with 15 bases between. In nucleotides, the CDR3 is TGTGCCAGTAGTATACGGAGGGGTGGGCGGTACGAGCAGTACTTC. Translating gives CASSIRRGGRYEQYF.

This chain uses TRBV9 with TRBJ1-6; 9 positions match TRBD1. With V trimmed by 3 bases and J by 7 bases, 5 bases remained unmatched. The CDR3 covers 15 residues. In germline, CDR1 is SGDLS, CDR2 YYNGEE. CDR3 region: CASSERTGENSPLHF. The CDR3 DNA is TGTGCCAGCAGCGAGCGGACAGGGGAGAATTCACCCCTCCACTTT.

This chain joins TRBV9 and TRBJ1-1, with 7 bases that match TRBD1. V trimming: 1 base; J trimming: 3 bases; junction bases outside the gene matches: 6. Germline CDR1 reads SGDLS; CDR2 reads YYNGEE. The CDR3 extends over 15 amino acids. The CDR3: CASSVRQGTDTEAFF. CDR3 nucleotides: TGTGCCAGCAGCGTACGACAGGGCACGGACACTGAAGCTTTCTTT. Full variable domain (outside the CDR3, taken from reference TRBV9 and TRBJ1-1): DSGVTQTPKHLITATGQRVTLRCSPRSGDLSVYWYQQSLDQGLQFLIQYYNGEERAKGNILERFSAQQFPDLHSELNLSSLELGDSALYFCASSVRQGTDTEAFFGQGTRLTVV.

V is TRBV5-4 and J is TRBJ2-1; 7 nucleotides line up with TRBD2. The CDR3 totals 14 residues. With V trimmed by 4 bases and J by 6 bases, 7 bases remained unmatched. In germline, CDR1 is SGHNT, CDR2 YYREEE (reference sequence). CDR3 coding DNA: TGTGCCAGCAGCCCCACCAGGACTAGCAATGAGCAGTTCTTC. Amino acids: CASSPTRTSNEQFF. The whole variable domain, filled in from reference TRBV5-4 and TRBJ2-1, reads ETGVTQSPTHLIKTRGQQVTLRCSSQSGHNTVSWYQQALGQGPQFIFQYYREEENGRGNFPPRFSGLQFPNYSSELNVNALELDDSALYLCASSPTRTSNEQFFGPGTRLTVL.

V gene TRBV6-4 combines with J gene TRBJ2-5, with 11 bases matching TRBD2. The CDR3 covers 14 residues. Germline V gene data show CDR1 as MRHNA and CDR2 as SNTAGT. V lost 6 bases, J lost 5 bases, and 5 bases stayed unmatched. This CDR3 reads CASSPTSGAETQYF. CDR3 sequence (DNA): TGTGCCAGCAGCCCGACTAGCGGGGCGGAGACCCAGTACTTC.

The V call is TRBV7-6, the J call TRBJ2-7; 7 bases agree with TRBD1. The CDR3 has 15 amino acids. Per the germline V gene, CDR1 is SGHVS and CDR2 is FNYEAQ. Trimming at V came to 6 bases and at J to 2 bases, leaving 10 bases not matched to a gene. This CDR3 reads CASSSPFDRAYEQYF. DNA of the CDR3: TGTGCCAGCAGTTCCCCGTTCGACAGGGCCTACGAGCAGTACTTC.

This clone was recorded a few times. The chain recombines TRBV6-5 with TRBJ2-7; no reliable D call. CDR3 length equals 13 residues. In germline, CDR1 is MNHEY, CDR2 SVGAGI. The ends were cut back, 6 bases at V and 6 bases at J, with 15 bases in the middle. Here the CDR3 reads CASRRWFISEQYF. The CDR3 nucleotides are TGTGCCAGCAGACGGTGGTTCATTAGCGAGCAGTACTTC.

This clone was seen once. The chain joins TRBV15 to TRBJ2-1; the D gene is possibly TRBD2 (6 bases). V was pared by 0 bases and J by 0 bases, with 12 bases between. Germline values: CDR1 LNHNV, CDR2 YYDKDF (reference sequence). This CDR3 has 17 residues. The DNA of the CDR3 is TGTGCCACCAGCAGAGAGGGGGGAGCCGGCTCCTACAATGAGCAGTTCTTC. Translation: CATSREGGAGSYNEQFF.

The chain has TRBV6-1 and TRBJ2-7, with a weak D call TRBD2 (7 bases). The V and J ends lost 6 bases and 1 base respectively, with 16 bases between them. The CDR3 is 15 amino acids. CDR1 is MNHNS and CDR2 is SASEGT in the germline V gene. DNA for the CDR3: TGTGCCAGCAGATTAGGGGGGGACTCTTCCTACGAGCAGTACTTC. This encodes CASRLGGDSSYEQYF.

The chain carries TRBV18 and TRBJ2-1, with TRBD2 matching over 8 bases. Germline-derived CDR1 and CDR2 are KGHSH and LQKENI. V lost 6 bases, J lost 0 bases, and 4 bases stayed unmatched. The CDR3 sequence is 15 residues long. The DNA of the CDR3 is TGTGCCAGCTCCGGACTAGCCCGCTCCTACAATGAGCAGTTCTTC. Translation gives CASSGLARSYNEQFF.

The chain carries TRBV6-4 and TRBJ2-1; TRBD2 agrees at 16 bases. Trimming removed 3 bases from V and 7 bases from J; junction bases left unmatched: 0. The germline gives CDR1 MRHNA, CDR2 SNTAGT. This CDR3 spans 15 amino acids. Written as DNA, the CDR3 is TGTGCCAGCAGTGAGGGACTAGCGGGGGGGAATGAGCAGTTCTTC. As protein: CASSEGLAGGNEQFF.

V is TRBV19 and J is TRBJ1-1; D not resolved. CDR1 and CDR2 from the germline V gene are LNHDA and SQIVND (reference sequence). The length of the CDR3 is 15 residues. V was shortened by 2 bases and J by 4 bases, with 14 bases between the two germline ends. The CDR3 nucleotides read TGTGCCAGTAGTATACTCCACACGGGTTCCACTGAAGCTTTCTTT. Its protein product is CASSILHTGSTEAFF.

The gene calls are TRBV11-3 and TRBJ1-3, with no clear D. Germline loops: CDR1 SGHNT, CDR2 YENEEA. The ends were cut back, 1 base at V and 0 bases at J, with 7 bases in the middle. This CDR3 has 15 amino acids. CDR3 nucleotide sequence: TGTGCCAGCAGCTTAGCGCGGATCTCTGGAAACACCATATATTTT. Translated: CASSLARISGNTIYF.

The chain joins TRBV27 to TRBJ2-7; 9 bases map to TRBD1. The germline CDR1 and CDR2 sequences are MNHEY and SMNVEV (reference sequence). V dropped 2 bases and J dropped 4; count of bases not matched to a gene: 3. The CDR3 loop spans 14 amino acids. The CDR3 reads CASSLGDREYEQYF. The CDR3 bases are TGTGCCAGCAGTTTAGGGGACAGGGAATACGAGCAGTACTTC.

The rearrangement links TRBV9 to TRBJ2-1, with TRBD2 as a possible D gene (5 bases). CDR1 and CDR2 (germline): SGDLS, YYNGEE. V lost 4 bases, J lost 10 bases, and 15 bases lay in between. This CDR3 has 13 amino acids. The CDR3 nucleotides read TGTGCCAGCAGCCTTGGTGGCGAGGGAGAGCAGTTCTTC. This sequence encodes CASSLGGEGEQFF.

J is TRBJ2-6 and V is TRBV5-1; D uncertain. V gave up 0 bases and J gave up 2 bases, with 6 bases separating them. The CDR3 is 15 amino acids. CDR1 is SGHRS, CDR2 YFSETQ, per germline. The CDR3 region is CASSLARAGANVLTF. Here the CDR3 DNA reads TGCGCCAGCAGCTTGGCCCGGGCTGGGGCCAACGTCCTGACTTTC.

The rearrangement links TRBV11-2 to TRBJ2-1, with D possibly matching TRBD2 (5 bases). Per the germline V gene, CDR1 is SGHAT and CDR2 is FQNNGV. This CDR3 comprises 16 residues. Trimming pared 5 bases from V and 3 bases from J, leaving 17 bases between. CDR3 DNA sequence: TGTGCCAGCAGCCCCCTGAAGTCCGGGGTCTACAATGAGCAGTTCTTC. It specifies CASSPLKSGVYNEQFF.